Below, one T cell receptor beta chain is given with its context. No antigen is known for it. The PCR ran on 60 Vbeta and 13 Jbeta primers. The table came from immunoSEQ multiplex PCR; TCRdb's copy has only in-frame clones and leaves some out. The table shows some 48,000 clones, with around 80% occurring only once. Germline V gene lookup returns CDR1 SGHKS and CDR2 YYEKEE (reference sequence). CDR3 length: 16 residues. The V and J ends lost 4 bases and 5 bases respectively, with 21 bases between them. This sample is part of a study of cytomegalovirus exposure and HLA in healthy donors. As for the study in general: Falling in the Caucasian-associated ancestry cluster were 81% of 398 genotyped donors.

Points from the study as a whole: Within the data, a cluster of highly shared sequence variants was likely a sequencing artifact. According to an earlier analysis, most TCR beta V segments yielded productive rearrangements about 87% or about 30% of the time.

Sequenced: PBMCs. The V gene is TRBV5-5, the J gene TRBJ2-5; possibly TRBD2 for D (6 bases). The receptor was derived from a man aged 25-40 years in good health and CMV-seropositive. This chain's CDR3 is CASSPGGVADWETQYF. The CDR3 nucleotides are TGTGCCAGCAGCCCGGGCGGGGTCGCTGATTGGGAGACCCAGTACTTC.